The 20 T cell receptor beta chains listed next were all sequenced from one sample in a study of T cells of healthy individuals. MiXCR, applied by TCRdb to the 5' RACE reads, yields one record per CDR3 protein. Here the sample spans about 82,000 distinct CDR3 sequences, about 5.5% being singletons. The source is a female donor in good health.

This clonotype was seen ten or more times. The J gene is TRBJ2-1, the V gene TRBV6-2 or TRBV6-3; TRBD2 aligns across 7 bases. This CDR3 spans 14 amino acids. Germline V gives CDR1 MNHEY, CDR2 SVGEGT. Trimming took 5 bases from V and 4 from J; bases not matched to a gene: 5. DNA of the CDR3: TGTGCCAGCAGTGACCTAGCGGAGTACAATGAGCAGTTCTTC. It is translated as CASSDLAEYNEQFF.

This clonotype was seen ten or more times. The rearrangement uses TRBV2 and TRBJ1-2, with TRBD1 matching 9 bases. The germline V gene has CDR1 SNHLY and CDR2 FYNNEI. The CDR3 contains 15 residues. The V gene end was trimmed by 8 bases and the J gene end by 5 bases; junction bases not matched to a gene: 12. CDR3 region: CASPEGQGVSYGYTF. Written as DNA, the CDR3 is TGTGCCAGCCCGGAGGGACAGGGTGTGAGTTATGGCTACACCTTC.

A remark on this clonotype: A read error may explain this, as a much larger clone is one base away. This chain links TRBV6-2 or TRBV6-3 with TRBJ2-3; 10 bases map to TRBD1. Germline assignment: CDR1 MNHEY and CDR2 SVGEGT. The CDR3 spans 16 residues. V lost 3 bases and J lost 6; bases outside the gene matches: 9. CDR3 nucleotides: TGTGCCAGCAGTTATGGGACAGGGGCATCCTGGGATACGCAGTATTTT. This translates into CASSYGTGASWDTQYF.

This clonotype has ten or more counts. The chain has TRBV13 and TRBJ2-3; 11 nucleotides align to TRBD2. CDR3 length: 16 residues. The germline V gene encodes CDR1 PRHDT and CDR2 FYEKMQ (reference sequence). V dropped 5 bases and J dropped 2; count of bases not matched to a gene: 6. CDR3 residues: CASSLGLAANTDTQYF. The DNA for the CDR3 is TGTGCCAGCAGCCTGGGACTAGCGGCAAACACAGATACGCAGTATTTT.

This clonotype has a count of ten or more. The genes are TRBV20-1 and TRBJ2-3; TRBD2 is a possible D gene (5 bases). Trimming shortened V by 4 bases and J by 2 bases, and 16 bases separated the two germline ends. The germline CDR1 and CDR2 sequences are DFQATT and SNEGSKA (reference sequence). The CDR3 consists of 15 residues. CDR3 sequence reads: CSANPRGLLTDTQYF. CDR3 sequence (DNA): TGCAGTGCTAATCCCCGGGGTTTACTCACAGATACGCAGTATTTT.

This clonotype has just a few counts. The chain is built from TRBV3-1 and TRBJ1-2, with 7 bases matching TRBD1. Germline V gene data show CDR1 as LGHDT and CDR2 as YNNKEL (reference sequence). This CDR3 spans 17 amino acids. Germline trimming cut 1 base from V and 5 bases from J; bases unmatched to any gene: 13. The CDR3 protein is CASSQAGRDRWDYGYTF. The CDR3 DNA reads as TGTGCCAGCAGCCAAGCGGGTCGGGACAGATGGGATTATGGCTACACCTTC.

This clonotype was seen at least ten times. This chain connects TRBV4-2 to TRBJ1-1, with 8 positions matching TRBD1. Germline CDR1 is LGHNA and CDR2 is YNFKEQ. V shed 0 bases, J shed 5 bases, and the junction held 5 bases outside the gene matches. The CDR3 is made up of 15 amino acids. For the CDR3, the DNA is TGTGCCAGCAGCCAAGAAGGACAGGGCCGGACTGAAGCTTTCTTT. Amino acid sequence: CASSQEGQGRTEAFF.

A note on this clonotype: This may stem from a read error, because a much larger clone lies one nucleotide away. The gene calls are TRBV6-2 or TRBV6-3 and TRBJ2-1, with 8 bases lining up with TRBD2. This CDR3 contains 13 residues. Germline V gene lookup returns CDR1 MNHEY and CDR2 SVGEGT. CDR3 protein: CTSWVAGGHEQFF. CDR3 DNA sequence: TGTACCAGCTGGGTGGCGGGAGGCCATGAGCAGTTCTTC.

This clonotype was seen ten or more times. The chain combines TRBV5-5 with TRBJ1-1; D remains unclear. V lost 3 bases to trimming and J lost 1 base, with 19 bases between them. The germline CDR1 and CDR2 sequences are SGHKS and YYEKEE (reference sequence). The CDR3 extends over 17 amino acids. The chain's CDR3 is CASSSAFPLRGNTEAFF. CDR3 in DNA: TGTGCCAGCAGCTCCGCCTTCCCGCTCCGGGGGAACACTGAAGCTTTCTTT.

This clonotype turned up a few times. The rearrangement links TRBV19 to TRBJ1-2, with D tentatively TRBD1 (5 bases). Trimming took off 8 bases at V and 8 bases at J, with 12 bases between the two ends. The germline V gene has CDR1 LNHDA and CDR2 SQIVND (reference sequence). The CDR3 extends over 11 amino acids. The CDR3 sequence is CASGTILGYTF. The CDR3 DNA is TGTGCCAGTGGGACCATCCTGGGCTACACCTTC. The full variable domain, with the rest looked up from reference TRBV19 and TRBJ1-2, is DGGITQSPKYLFRKEGQNVTLSCEQNLNHDAMYWYRQDPGQGLRLIYYSQIVNDFQKGDIAEGYSVSREKKESFPLTVTSAQKNPTAFYLCASGTILGYTFGSGTRLTVV.

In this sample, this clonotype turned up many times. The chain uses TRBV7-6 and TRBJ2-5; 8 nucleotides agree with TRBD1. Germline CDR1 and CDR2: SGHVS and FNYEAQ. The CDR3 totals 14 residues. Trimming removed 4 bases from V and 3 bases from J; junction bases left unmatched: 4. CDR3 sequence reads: CASSSGQGKETQYF. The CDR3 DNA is TGTGCCAGCAGCTCAGGACAGGGCAAAGAGACCCAGTACTTC. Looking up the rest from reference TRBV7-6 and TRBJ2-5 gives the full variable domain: GAGVSQSPRYKVTKRGQDVALRCDPISGHVSLYWYRQALGQGPEFLTYFNYEAQQDKSGLPNDRFSAERPEGSISTLTIQRTEQRDSAMYRCASSSGQGKETQYFGPGTRLLVL.

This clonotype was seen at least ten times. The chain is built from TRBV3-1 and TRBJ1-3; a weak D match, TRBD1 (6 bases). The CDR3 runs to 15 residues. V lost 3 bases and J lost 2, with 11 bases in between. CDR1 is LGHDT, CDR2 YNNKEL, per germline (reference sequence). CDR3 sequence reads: CASSQGGGTGNTIYF. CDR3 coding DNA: TGTGCCAGCAGCCAGGGAGGGGGGACTGGAAACACCATATATTTT.

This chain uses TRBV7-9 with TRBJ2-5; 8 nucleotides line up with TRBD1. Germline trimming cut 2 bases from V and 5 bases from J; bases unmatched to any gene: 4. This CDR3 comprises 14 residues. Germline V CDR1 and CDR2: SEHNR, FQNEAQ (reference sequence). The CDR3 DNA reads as TGTGCCAGCAGCTTAAGGACAGGGTGGGAGACCCAGTACTTC. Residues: CASSLRTGWETQYF.

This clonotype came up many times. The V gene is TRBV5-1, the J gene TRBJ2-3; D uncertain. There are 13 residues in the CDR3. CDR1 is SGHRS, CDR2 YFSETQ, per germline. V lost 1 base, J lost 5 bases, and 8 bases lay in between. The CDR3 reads CASSLLQRDTQYF. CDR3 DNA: TGCGCCAGCAGCTTGCTTCAGAGAGATACGCAGTATTTT.

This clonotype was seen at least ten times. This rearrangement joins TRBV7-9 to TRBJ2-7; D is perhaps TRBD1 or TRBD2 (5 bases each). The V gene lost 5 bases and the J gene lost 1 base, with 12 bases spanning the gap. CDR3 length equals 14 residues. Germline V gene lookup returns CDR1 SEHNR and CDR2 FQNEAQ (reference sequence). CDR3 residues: CASSPWDPSYEQYF. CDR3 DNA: TGTGCCAGCAGCCCTTGGGACCCTTCCTACGAGCAGTACTTC.

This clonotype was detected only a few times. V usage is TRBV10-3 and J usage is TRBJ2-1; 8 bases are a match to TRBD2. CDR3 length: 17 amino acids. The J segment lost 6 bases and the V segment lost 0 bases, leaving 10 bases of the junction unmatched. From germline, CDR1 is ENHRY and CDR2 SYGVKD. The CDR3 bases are TGTGCCATCAGTGAGTCGAGGCTAATAGCGGGAAGCAATGAGCAGTTCTTC. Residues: CAISESRLIAGSNEQFF.

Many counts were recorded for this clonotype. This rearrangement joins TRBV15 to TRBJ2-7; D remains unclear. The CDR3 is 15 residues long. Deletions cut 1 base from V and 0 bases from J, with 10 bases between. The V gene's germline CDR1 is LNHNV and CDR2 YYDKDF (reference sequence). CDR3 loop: CATSRAGGSSYEQYF. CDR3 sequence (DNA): TGTGCCACCAGCAGAGCGGGCGGCAGCTCCTACGAGCAGTACTTC.

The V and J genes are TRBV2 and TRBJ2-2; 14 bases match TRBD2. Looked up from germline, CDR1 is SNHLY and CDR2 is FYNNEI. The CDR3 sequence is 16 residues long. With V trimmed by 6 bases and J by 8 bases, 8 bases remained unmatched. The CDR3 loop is CASRDSGTSGRGELFF. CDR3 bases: TGTGCCAGCAGAGACTCCGGGACTAGCGGGAGAGGGGAGCTGTTTTTT.

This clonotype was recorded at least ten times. CDR3 nucleotide sequence: TGCAGTGCTAGAGATCCGGCAGGGGGTTCCTACGAGCAGTACTTC. It codes for CSARDPAGGSYEQYF. V usage is TRBV20-1 and J usage is TRBJ2-7; TRBD1 matches 7 bases. The length of the CDR3 is 15 residues. V shed 0 bases and J 1 base; nucleotides not matched to a gene: 6. The germline gives CDR1 DFQATT, CDR2 SNEGSKA (reference sequence).

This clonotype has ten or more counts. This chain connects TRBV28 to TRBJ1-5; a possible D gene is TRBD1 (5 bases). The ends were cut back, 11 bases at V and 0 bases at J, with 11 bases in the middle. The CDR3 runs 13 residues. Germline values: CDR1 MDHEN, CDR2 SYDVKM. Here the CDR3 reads CASRAYSNQPQHF. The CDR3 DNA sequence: TGTGCCTCCAGGGCCTATAGCAATCAGCCCCAGCATTTT. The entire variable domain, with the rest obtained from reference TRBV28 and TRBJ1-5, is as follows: DVKVTQSSRYLVKRTGEKVFLECVQDMDHENMFWYRQDPGLGLRLIYFSYDVKMKEKGDIPEGYSVSREKKERFSLILESASTNQTSMYLCASRAYSNQPQHFGDGTRLSIL.